This paragraph covers one TCR beta chain sequence. The target of this receptor is not known. No qualities accompany the bases; no much larger clone lies one base away. Library preparation was by the immunoSEQ multiplex PCR assay. In most patients, genomic DNA was isolated using the Qiagen DNeasy Blood and Tissue Kit and sent frozen to Adaptive Biotechnologies for TCR sequencing. Adaptive Biotechnologies carried out high-throughput TCR-beta CDR3 sequencing of genomic DNA for most patients. In the original analysis: TCR sequencing data for 15 to 20 patients were retrieved from Adaptive's ImmunoSEQ software; a few other patients were processed with MiXCR and VDJtools. To correct CD4 versus CD8 sorting errors, any sequence found in both subsets at a frequency ratio below 5:1 was removed. CDR3 nucleotide sequences shared between donor and recipient were removed because their origin could not be assigned. To count as alloreactive, a clone needed at least 2-fold expansion over unstimulated cells and a minimum CFSE-low frequency of 0.002% (template counts) or 0.001% (read counts). Clones detected in sequenced pre-transplant spleen, lymph node, or MLR CFSE-low populations of the donor or recipient were defined as mappable. Cumulative frequency of alloreactive clones was calculated as a percentage of all sequences weighted by copy number. TCRdb carries this immuneACCESS record with in-frame sequences only. Its versions omit some clonotypes, under half of them owing to an unresolved V gene in the studies checked, with the rest unexplained. Clonal size and the V and J genes are those of that table, whereas D and trimming came from the DNA. Present in this sample are some 35,000 clones, around 94% of which were seen just once. The top ten hold approximately 0.22% of the sample.

CDR1 and CDR2 (LGHNA, YSLEER) derive from the germline V gene. The CDR3 sequence holds 14 residues, the cysteine and phenylalanine included. The read is trimmed to its CDR3 DNA, 42 bases read in frame from base 1. The junction shows trimming of 0 bases on V and 6 bases on J, plus 11 bases between the germline ends. The record originates from a study of graft-versus-host responses after intestinal transplantation (dated by TCRdb to 2020 to 2022). Background on the whole study: The transplants that recipients received were multivisceral, liver-intestinal, or isolated intestinal. To identify alloreactive clones, pre-transplant mixed lymphocyte reaction products were sequenced and compared with unstimulated pre-transplant donor and recipient T cells. The cohort enrolled 20 to 30 intestinal transplant recipients including one retransplant, and a few patients lacking pretransplant specimens were excluded. Donor T cell macrochimerism was defined as a peak of at least 4% donor T cells among recipient peripheral blood mononuclear cells. All recipients received anti-thymocyte globulin induction followed by maintenance tacrolimus and steroids for around three years. After intestinal transplantation, graft-versus-host and host-versus-graft alloreactive T cell clones were followed in the graft, circulation and bone marrow using bulk TCR-beta CDR3 sequencing. Samples from three later patients were sequenced in-house on an Illumina MiSeq with MiXCR processing rather than by the commercial service.

Findings and caveats that apply to the study as a whole: GvH clones were detected in recipient bone marrow, and some appeared earlier in ileal mucosa or blood, consistent with an intestinal mucosal origin. In the allografts of patients with donor T cell macrochimerism, GvH to HvG T cell clonal ratios were high. Early after transplant, declines in HvG clones were associated with peak levels of circulating GvH clones. Conclusions were limited by the relatively low number and heterogeneity of intestinal transplant patients.

Per the publication, the time point label means: cells obtained before transplantation from donor or recipient. CD3+CD4+ and CD3+CD8+ populations were FACS-sorted from unstimulated pre-transplant donor and recipient cells taken from spleen or lymph nodes. This TCR derives from a human donor who was the organ donor for an intestinal transplant. The chain uses TRBV4-3 and TRBJ1-1; no D gene call is confident. Sequencing was performed on unstimulated CD4+ T cells sorted from spleen or lymph node cells, taken before transplant. The DNA sequence is as follows: TGCGCCAGCAGCCAAGATCAGTTTGTCGCTGAAGCTTTCTTT. This yields the protein CASSQDQFVAEAFF.